Presented here are 3 T cell receptor beta chains from one specimen sequenced in a study of shared clonotypes between healthy human individuals. The table came from immunoSEQ multiplex PCR; TCRdb's copy has only in-frame clones and leaves some out. Here the sample spans some 1,400,000 clones, around 97% being singletons. Sequencing was done on a sample of naive CD4+ T cells sorted from blood. Subset given: CD45RA+ positively selected. Receptors were obtained from a man aged 30 to 39 in good health.

The chain uses TRBV9 and TRBJ2-1, with TRBD2 identical over 8 bases. CDR3 size: 17 residues. J was trimmed by 4 bases and V by 0 bases; bases with no gene match: 9. CDR1 is SGDLS, CDR2 YYNGEE, per germline. For the CDR3, the DNA is TGTGCCAGCAGCGTAGCCGGGAGGGCTAGCCCGTACAATGAGCAGTTCTTC. Its translation is CASSVAGRASPYNEQFF.

The chain joins TRBV2 to TRBJ1-5, with D unresolved. The CDR3 totals 12 residues. V dropped 7 bases and J dropped 4 bases, with 8 bases sitting between them. CDR1 is SNHLY and CDR2 is FYNNEI in the germline V gene. The CDR3: CASKRVNQPQHF. The CDR3 coding sequence is TGTGCCAGCAAACGTGTAAATCAGCCCCAGCATTTT.

This rearrangement joins TRBV9 to TRBJ1-1; D unresolved. Germline V gene data show CDR1 as SGDLS and CDR2 as YYNGEE. The CDR3 is 16 residues long. V gave up 1 base and J gave up 0 bases, with 13 bases separating them. This CDR3 is CASSVKAGNLNTEAFF. The DNA for the CDR3 is TGTGCCAGCAGCGTAAAGGCGGGTAACTTGAACACTGAAGCTTTCTTT.